This passage covers 11 T cell receptor beta chains from one sample sequenced in a study of blood T cell repertoires in COVID-19. Profiling relied on immunoSEQ multiplex PCR, and the TCRdb table lists in-frame clones only, not all of them. The data contain some 130,000 clones, around 89% of them seen just once; the ten biggest clones take up around 3%. The material sequenced was peripheral blood. The receptors here all came from a man aged 55 to 70 with active or convalescent COVID-19.

The J gene is TRBJ1-4, the V gene TRBV28; no reliable D call. The V gene lost 6 bases and the J gene lost 6 bases, with 20 bases spanning the gap. The germline V gene encodes CDR1 MDHEN and CDR2 SYDVKM. The CDR3 runs to 16 residues. CDR3 loop: CASSPPVSEGDEKLFF. The CDR3 DNA follows: TGTGCCAGCAGCCCCCCAGTGTCCGAGGGTGATGAAAAACTGTTTTTT.

This clone was seen a single time. This sequence joins TRBV6-5 and TRBJ2-7, with 8 bases that match TRBD2. Trimming took 0 bases from V and 4 from J; bases not matched to a gene: 5. CDR3 length: 15 residues. Germline assignment: CDR1 MNHEY and CDR2 SVGAGI. The DNA of the CDR3 is TGTGCCAGCAGTTACTCGTCGGGGGGGACGTACGAGCAGTACTTC. Translated: CASSYSSGGTYEQYF.

The chain couples TRBV28 to TRBJ2-2, with 8 bases identical to TRBD1. The CDR3 length is 14 residues. V shed 8 bases and J 5 bases; nucleotides not matched to a gene: 7. Looked up from germline, CDR1 is MDHEN and CDR2 is SYDVKM. The CDR3 region has the DNA TGTGCCAGCTCCTCGGACAGGGTGACCGGGGAGCTGTTTTTT. Its translation: CASSSDRVTGELFF.

This rearrangement joins TRBV5-1 to TRBJ1-4; D remains ambiguous. V was trimmed by 0 bases and J by 6 bases, leaving 12 bases between them. CDR1 is SGHRS and CDR2 is YFSETQ in the germline V gene. This CDR3 has 15 amino acids. CDR3 residues: CASSLAPGRDEKLFF. As DNA, the CDR3 is TGCGCCAGCAGCTTGGCGCCCGGTAGAGATGAAAAACTGTTTTTT.

The chain uses TRBV6-5 and TRBJ1-6, with D unclear. CDR3 length: 13 residues. V was cut by 6 bases and J by 7 bases, with 10 bases left in between. In germline, CDR1 is MNHEY, CDR2 SVGAGI. DNA of the CDR3: TGTGCCAGCAGCCCCCCCGGGAATTCACCCCTCCACTTT. Translated: CASSPPGNSPLHF.

V and J are TRBV6-1 and TRBJ2-3, with D perhaps TRBD2 (6 bases). The length of the CDR3 is 15 residues. Germline lookup yields CDR1 MNHNS and CDR2 SASEGT. V was shortened by 3 bases and J by 4 bases, with 14 bases between the two germline ends. CDR3 protein: CASSDLRGISDTQYF. The CDR3 bases are TGTGCCAGCAGTGACCTGCGGGGCATTTCAGATACGCAGTATTTT.

The count of this clone is one. V gene TRBV30 combines with J gene TRBJ1-2; D perhaps matches TRBD1 (6 bases). Germline-derived CDR1 and CDR2 are GTSNPN and SVGIG (reference sequence). The V end was cut by 5 bases, the J end by 4 bases, with 11 bases between. The CDR3 is made up of 12 amino acids. The CDR3 nucleotides read TGTGCCTGGGCTGGACAGAGCTATGGCTACACCTTC. This translates into CAWAGQSYGYTF.

This clone was seen a single time. The chain combines TRBV4-2 with TRBJ2-7, with D perhaps matching TRBD1 (5 bases). Germline CDR1 reads LGHNA; CDR2 reads YNFKEQ. V lost 4 bases and J 2 bases, leaving 12 bases between the germline ends. The CDR3 has 14 residues. The CDR3 spells CASSPRQPPYEQYF. CDR3 nucleotides: TGTGCCAGCAGCCCCCGACAGCCGCCCTACGAGCAGTACTTC.

This clone was recorded only once. V and J are TRBV24-1 and TRBJ2-6; TRBD2 agrees at 8 bases. Per the germline V gene, CDR1 is KGHDR and CDR2 is SFDVKD. There are 17 residues in the CDR3. The V gene end was trimmed by 5 bases and the J gene end by 0 bases; junction bases not matched to a gene: 5. In nucleotides, the CDR3 is TGTGCCACCAGTGTGAGCGGGGGCTACTCTGGGGCCAACGTCCTGACTTTC. This sequence encodes CATSVSGGYSGANVLTF.

As DNA, the CDR3 is TGTGCCAGCAGCCCTTGGGACAGGGGCTATGAAAAACTGTTTTTT. Its translation: CASSPWDRGYEKLFF. The rearrangement links TRBV3-1 (or the pseudogene TRBV3-2) to TRBJ1-4; 10 nucleotides agree with TRBD1. CDR1 and CDR2 from the germline V gene are LGHDT and YNNKEL (reference sequence). The CDR3 has 15 residues. After removal of 4 bases from V and 6 bases from J, the junction contained 5 bases not matched to a gene.

V is TRBV7-9 and J is TRBJ2-7; 9 positions agree with TRBD1. From germline, CDR1 is SEHNR and CDR2 FQNEAQ (reference sequence). With V trimmed by 3 bases and J by 5 bases, 5 bases remained unmatched. The CDR3 has 14 amino acids. CDR3 bases: TGTGCCAGCAGCTTCGGACAGGGGATCGACGAGCAGTACTTC. As protein: CASSFGQGIDEQYF.